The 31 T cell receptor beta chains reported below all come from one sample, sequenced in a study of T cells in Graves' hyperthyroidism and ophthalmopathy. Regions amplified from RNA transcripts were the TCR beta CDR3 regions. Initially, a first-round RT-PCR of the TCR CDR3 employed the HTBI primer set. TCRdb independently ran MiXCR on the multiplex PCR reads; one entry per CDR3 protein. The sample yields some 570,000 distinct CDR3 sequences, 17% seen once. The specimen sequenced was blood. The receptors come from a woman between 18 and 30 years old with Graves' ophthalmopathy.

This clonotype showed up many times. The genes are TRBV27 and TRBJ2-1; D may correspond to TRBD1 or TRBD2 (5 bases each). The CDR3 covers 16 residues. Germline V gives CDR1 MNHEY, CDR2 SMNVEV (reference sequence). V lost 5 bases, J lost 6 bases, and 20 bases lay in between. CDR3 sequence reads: CASSPAGTLGGNEQFF. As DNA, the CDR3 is TGTGCCAGCAGTCCTGCCGGGACCCTCGGAGGCAATGAGCAGTTCTTC.

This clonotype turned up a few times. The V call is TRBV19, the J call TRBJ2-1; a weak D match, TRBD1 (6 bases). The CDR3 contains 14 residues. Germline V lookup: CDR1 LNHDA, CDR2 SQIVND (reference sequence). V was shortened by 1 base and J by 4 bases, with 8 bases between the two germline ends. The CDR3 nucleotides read TGTGCCAGTAGTATAGGGGACATATACAATGAGCAGTTCTTC. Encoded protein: CASSIGDIYNEQFF.

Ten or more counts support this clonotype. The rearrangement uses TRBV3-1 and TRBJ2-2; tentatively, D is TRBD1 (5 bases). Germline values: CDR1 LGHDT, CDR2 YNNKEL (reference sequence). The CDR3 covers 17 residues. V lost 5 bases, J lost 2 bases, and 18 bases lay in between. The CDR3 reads CASSWTQGRGNTGELFF. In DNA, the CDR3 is TGTGCCAGCAGCTGGACCCAGGGAAGGGGTAACACCGGGGAGCTGTTTTTT.

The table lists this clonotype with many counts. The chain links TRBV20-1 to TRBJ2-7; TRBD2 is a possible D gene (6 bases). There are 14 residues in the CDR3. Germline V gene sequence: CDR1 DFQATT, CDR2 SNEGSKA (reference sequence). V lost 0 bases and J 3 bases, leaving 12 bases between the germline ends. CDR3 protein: CSARDVASVYEQYF. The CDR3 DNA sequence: TGCAGTGCTAGAGATGTGGCTAGCGTCTACGAGCAGTACTTC.

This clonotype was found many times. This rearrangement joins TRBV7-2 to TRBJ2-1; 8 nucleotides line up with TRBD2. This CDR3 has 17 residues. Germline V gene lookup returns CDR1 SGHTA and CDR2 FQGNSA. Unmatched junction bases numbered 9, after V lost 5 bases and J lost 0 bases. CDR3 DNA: TGTGCCAGCAGCCCAGTTAGCGGGGAGAGCTCCTACAATGAGCAGTTCTTC. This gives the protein CASSPVSGESSYNEQFF.

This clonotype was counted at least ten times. The CDR3 region has the DNA TGCGCCAGCAGCCCCGGGGCCCGGGACAGTAGCACTGAAGCTTTCTTT. This gives the protein CASSPGARDSSTEAFF. The chain uses TRBV4-1 and TRBJ1-1, with TRBD1 matching over 7 bases. The germline V gene has CDR1 MGHRA and CDR2 YSYEKL. The CDR3 covers 16 residues. Trimming at V came to 4 bases and at J to 4 bases, leaving 12 bases not matched to a gene.

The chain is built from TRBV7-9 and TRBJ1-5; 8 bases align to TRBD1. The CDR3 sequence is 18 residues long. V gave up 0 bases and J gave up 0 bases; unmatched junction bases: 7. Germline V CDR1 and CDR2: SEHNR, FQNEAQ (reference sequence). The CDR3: CASSLARTGQGSNQPQHF. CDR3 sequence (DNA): TGTGCCAGCAGCTTAGCGCGAACCGGACAGGGTAGCAATCAGCCCCAGCATTTT.

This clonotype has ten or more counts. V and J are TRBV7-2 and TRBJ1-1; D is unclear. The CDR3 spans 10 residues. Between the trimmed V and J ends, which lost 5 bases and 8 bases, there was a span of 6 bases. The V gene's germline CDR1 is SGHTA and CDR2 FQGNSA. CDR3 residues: CASSPIEAFF. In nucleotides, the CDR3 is TGTGCCAGCAGCCCGATCGAAGCTTTCTTT.

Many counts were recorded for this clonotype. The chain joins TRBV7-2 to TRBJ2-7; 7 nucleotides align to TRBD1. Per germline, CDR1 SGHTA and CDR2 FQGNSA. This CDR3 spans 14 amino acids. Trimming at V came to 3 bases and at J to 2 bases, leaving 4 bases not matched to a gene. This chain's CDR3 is CASSFGTATYEQYF. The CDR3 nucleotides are TGTGCCAGCAGCTTTGGGACAGCAACCTACGAGCAGTACTTC.

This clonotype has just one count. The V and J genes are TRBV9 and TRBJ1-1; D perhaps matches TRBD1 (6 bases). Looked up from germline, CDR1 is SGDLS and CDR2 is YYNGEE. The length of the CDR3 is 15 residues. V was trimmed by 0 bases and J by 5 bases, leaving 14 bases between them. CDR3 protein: CASSVGDNLVTEAFF. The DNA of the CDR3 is TGTGCCAGCAGCGTAGGGGACAATTTGGTAACTGAAGCTTTCTTT.

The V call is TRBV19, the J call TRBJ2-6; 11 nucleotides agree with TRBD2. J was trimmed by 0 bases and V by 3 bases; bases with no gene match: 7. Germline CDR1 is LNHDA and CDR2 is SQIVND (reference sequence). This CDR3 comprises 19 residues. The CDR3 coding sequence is TGTGCCAGTAGTATCGGTCGGCTAGCGGGAGGCTCTGGGGCCAACGTCCTGACTTTC. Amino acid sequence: CASSIGRLAGGSGANVLTF.

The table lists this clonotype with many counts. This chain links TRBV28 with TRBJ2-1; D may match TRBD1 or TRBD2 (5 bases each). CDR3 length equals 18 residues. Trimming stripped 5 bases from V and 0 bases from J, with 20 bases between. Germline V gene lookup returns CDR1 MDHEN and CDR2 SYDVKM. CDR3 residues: CASSPQGRLTISYNEQFF. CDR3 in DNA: TGTGCCAGCAGTCCCCAGGGACGCCTCACTATCTCCTACAATGAGCAGTTCTTC. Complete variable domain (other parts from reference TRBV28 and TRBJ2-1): DVKVTQSSRYLVKRTGEKVFLECVQDMDHENMFWYRQDPGLGLRLIYFSYDVKMKEKGDIPEGYSVSREKKERFSLILESASTNQTSMYLCASSPQGRLTISYNEQFFGPGTRLTVL.

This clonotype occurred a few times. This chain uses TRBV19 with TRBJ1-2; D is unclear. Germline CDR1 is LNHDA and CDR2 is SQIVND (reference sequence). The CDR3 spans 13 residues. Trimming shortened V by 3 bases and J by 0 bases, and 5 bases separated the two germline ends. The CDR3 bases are TGTGCCAGTAGTATTGAAGCTAACTATGGCTACACCTTC. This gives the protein CASSIEANYGYTF.

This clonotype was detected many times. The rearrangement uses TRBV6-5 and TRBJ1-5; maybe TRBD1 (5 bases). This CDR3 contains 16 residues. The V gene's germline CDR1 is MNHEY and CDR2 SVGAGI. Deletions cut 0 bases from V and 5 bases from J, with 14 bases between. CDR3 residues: CASSYSRAGLDQPQHF. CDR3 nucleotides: TGTGCCAGCAGTTACTCTCGGGCAGGGCTCGATCAGCCCCAGCATTTT.

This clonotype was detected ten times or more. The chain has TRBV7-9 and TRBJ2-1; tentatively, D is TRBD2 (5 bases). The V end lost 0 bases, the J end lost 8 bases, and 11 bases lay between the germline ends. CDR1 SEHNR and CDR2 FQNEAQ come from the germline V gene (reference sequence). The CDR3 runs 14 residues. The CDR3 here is CASSLAGDWDEQFF. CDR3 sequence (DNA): TGTGCCAGCAGCTTAGCGGGAGACTGGGATGAGCAGTTCTTC.

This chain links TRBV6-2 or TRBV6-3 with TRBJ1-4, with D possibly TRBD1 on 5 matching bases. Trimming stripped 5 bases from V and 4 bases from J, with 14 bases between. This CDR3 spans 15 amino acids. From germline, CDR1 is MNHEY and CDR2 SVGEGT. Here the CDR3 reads CASSEETAVNEKLFF. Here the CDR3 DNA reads TGTGCCAGCAGTGAAGAGACAGCAGTTAATGAAAAACTGTTTTTT.

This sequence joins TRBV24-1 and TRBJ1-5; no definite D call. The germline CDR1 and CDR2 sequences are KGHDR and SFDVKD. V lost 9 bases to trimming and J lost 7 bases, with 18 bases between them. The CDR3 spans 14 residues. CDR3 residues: CATSHRSDAQPQHF. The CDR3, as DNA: TGTGCCACCTCCCATAGATCGGACGCCCAGCCCCAGCATTTT.

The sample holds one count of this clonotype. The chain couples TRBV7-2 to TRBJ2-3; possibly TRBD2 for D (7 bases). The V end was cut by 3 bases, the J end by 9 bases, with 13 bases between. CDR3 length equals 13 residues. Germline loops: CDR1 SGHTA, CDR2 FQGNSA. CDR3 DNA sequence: TGTGCCAGCAGCTTGCGAGGGGGAGGGACGCAGTATTTT. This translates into CASSLRGGGTQYF.

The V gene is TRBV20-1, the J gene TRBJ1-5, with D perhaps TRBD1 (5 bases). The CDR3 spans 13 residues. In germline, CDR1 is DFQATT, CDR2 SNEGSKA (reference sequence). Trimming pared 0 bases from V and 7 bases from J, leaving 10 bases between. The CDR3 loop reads CSARDGGSQPQHF. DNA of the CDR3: TGCAGTGCTAGAGACGGGGGAAGCCAGCCCCAGCATTTT.

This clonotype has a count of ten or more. CDR3 coding DNA: TGCAGCGTTGAAGAAGCGGGGGGGACTGAAGCTTTCTTT. Its translation is CSVEEAGGTEAFF. The J gene is TRBJ1-1, the V gene TRBV29-1; D possibly corresponds to TRBD1 (5 bases). The CDR3 is 13 residues long. Trimming cost V 0 bases and J 5 bases, with 10 bases left between them. The germline V gene has CDR1 SQVTM and CDR2 ANQGSEA.

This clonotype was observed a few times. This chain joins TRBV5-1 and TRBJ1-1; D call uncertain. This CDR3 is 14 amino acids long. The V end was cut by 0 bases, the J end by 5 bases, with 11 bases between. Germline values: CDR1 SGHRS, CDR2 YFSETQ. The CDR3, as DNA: TGCGCCAGCAGCTTGGAGGTACAGCTGACTGAAGCTTTCTTT. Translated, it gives CASSLEVQLTEAFF.

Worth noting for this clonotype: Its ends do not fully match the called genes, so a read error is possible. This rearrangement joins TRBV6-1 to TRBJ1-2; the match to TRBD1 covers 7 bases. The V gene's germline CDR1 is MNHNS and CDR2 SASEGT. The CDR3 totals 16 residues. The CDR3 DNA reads TGTGCCAGCAGGAATCAGGGGGGAAGTATGGCGTATGACTACACCTTC. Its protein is CASRNQGGSMAYDYTF.

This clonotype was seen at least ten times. CDR3 nucleotide sequence: TGTGCCAGCAGCCCCGGTGGGCTAGCGGGGTCCTACGAGCAGTACTTC. It yields the protein CASSPGGLAGSYEQYF. The genes are TRBV13 and TRBJ2-7; 9 nucleotides align to TRBD2. V shed 5 bases and J 1 base; nucleotides not matched to a gene: 9. This CDR3 region has 16 residues. CDR1 PRHDT and CDR2 FYEKMQ come from the germline V gene (reference sequence).

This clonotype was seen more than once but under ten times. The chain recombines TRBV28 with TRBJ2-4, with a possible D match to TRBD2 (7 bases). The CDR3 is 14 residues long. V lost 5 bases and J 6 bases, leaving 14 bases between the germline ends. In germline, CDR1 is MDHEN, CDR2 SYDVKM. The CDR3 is CASSKRGARNIQYF. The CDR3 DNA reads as TGTGCCAGCAGTAAACGGGGGGCTAGAAACATTCAGTACTTC.

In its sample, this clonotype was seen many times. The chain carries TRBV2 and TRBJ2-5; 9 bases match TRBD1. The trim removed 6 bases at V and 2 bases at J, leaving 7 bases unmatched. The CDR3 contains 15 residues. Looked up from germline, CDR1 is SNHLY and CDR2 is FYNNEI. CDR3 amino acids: CASSAGQGGQETQYF. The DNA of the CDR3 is TGTGCCAGCAGCGCGGGACAGGGAGGTCAAGAGACCCAGTACTTC.

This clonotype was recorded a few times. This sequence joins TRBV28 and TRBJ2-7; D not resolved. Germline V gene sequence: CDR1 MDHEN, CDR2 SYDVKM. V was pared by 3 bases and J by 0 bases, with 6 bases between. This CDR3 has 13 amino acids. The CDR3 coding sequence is TGTGCCAGCAGTTTCCGGCACTCCTACGAGCAGTACTTC. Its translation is CASSFRHSYEQYF.

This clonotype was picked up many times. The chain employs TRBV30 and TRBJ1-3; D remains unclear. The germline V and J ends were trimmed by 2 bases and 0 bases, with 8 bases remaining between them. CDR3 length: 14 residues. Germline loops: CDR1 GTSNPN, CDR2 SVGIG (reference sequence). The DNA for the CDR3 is TGTGCCTGGAGTTCCGGGCCCTCTGGAAACACCATATATTTT. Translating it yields CAWSSGPSGNTIYF.

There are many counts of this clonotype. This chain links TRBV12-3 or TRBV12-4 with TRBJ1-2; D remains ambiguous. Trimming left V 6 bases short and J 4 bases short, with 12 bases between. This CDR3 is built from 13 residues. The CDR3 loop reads CASSARETYGYTF. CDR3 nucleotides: TGTGCCAGCAGCGCCCGGGAGACCTATGGCTACACCTTC.

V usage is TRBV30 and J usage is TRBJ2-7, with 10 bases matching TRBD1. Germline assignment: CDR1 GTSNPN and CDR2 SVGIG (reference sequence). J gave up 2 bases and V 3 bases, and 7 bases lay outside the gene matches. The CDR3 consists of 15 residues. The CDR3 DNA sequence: TGTGCCTGGAGCCTAGGACAGGGGGACGCCTACGAGCAGTACTTC. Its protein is CAWSLGQGDAYEQYF.

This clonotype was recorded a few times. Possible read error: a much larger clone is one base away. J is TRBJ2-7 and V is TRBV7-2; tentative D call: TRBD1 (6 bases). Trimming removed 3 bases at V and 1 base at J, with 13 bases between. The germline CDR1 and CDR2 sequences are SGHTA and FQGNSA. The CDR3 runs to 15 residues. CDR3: CASSFQDSQSYEQYF. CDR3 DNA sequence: TGTGCCAGCAGCTTCCAGGACAGCCAATCCTACGAGCAGTACTTC.

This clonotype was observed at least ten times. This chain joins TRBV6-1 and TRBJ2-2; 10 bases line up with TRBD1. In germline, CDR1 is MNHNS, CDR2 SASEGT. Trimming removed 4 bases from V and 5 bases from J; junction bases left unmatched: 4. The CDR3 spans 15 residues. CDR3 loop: CASSARTGGTGELFF. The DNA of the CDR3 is TGTGCCAGCAGTGCCCGGACAGGGGGAACCGGGGAGCTGTTTTTT.